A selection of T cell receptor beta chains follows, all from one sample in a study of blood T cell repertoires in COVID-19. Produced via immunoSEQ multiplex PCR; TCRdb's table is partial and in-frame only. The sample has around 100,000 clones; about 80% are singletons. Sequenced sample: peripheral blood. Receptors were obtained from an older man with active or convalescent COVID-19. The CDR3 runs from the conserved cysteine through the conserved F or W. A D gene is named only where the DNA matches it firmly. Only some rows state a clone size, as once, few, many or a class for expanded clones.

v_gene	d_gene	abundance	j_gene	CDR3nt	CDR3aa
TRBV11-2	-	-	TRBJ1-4	TGTGCCAGCAGCTTGGGTCCCAACTGGCCGGGTCGGGAAAAACTGTTTTTT	CASSLGPNWPGREKLFF
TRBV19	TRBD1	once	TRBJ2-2	TGTGCCAGTAGAAACACAGGGGGCCTCGGGGAGCTGTTTTTT	CASRNTGGLGELFF
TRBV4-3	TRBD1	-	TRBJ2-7	TGCGCCAGCAGCCGGAATCTCGGGACAGAATCTTACGAGCAGTACTTC	CASSRNLGTESYEQYF
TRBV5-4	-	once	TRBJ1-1	TGTGCCAGCAGCCCGGGATCCTTTATGAACACTGAAGCTTTCTTT	CASSPGSFMNTEAFF
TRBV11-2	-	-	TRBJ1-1	TGTGCCGTCAGAGGGATAGGAGAGACTGAAGCTTTCTTT	CAVRGIGETEAFF
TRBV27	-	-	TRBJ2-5	TGTGCCAGCAGTTTATCGGGCAGAGGGGGGACCCAGTACTTC	CASSLSGRGGTQYF
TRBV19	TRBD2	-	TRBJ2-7	TGTGCCAGTAGTTGGGCGGGAGAACTCTACGAGCAGTACTTC	CASSWAGELYEQYF
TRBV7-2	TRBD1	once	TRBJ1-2	TGTGCCAGCAGCCCGGACAGGGGGCGTTTCATCGGTTATGGCTACACCTTC	CASSPDRGRFIGYGYTF
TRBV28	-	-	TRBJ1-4	TGTGCCAGCACCGCAGGTAGTATTGGAAAACTGTTTTTT	CASTAGSIGKLFF
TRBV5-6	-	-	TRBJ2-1	TGTGCCAGCAGTAACAGGCCAACCTACAATGAGCAGTTCTTC	CASSNRPTYNEQFF
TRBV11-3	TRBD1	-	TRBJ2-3	TGTGCCAGCAGCTTAGGCGGACAGGTGGCAGATACGCAGTATTTT	CASSLGGQVADTQYF
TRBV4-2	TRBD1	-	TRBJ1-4	TGTGCCAGCAGCCAAGACAGGGGGCGAGAGGAAAAACTGTTTTTT	CASSQDRGREEKLFF
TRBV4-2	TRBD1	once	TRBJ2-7	TGTGCCAGCAGACGGACAGGTACCTACGAGCAGTACTTC	CASRRTGTYEQYF
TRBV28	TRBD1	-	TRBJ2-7	TGTGCCAGCAGTTCTCGGACAGGGCCCACCCCATACGAGCAGTACTTC	CASSSRTGPTPYEQYF
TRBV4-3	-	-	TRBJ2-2	TGCGCCAGCAGCCAAGTGGGCTTGTACACCGGGGAGCTGTTTTTT	CASSQVGLYTGELFF
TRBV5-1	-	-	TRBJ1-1	TGCGCCAGCACCTACGGCGGGGACGGGTCTGAAGCTTTCTTT	CASTYGGDGSEAFF
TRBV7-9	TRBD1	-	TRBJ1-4	TGTGCCAGCAGCCAGACAGGGGTTAATGAAAAACTGTTTTTT	CASSQTGVNEKLFF